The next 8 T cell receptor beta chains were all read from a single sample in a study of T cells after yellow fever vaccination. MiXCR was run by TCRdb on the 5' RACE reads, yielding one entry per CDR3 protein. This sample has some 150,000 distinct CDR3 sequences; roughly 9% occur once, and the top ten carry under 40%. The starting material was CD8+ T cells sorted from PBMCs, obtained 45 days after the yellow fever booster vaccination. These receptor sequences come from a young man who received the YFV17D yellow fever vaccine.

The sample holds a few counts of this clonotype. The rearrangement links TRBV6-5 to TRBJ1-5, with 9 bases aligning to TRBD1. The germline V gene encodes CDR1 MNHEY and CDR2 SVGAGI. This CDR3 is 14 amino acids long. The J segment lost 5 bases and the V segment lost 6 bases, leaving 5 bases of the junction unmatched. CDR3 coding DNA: TGTGCCAGCAGCCCGACAGGGGGTTATCAGCCCCAGCATTTT. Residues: CASSPTGGYQPQHF.

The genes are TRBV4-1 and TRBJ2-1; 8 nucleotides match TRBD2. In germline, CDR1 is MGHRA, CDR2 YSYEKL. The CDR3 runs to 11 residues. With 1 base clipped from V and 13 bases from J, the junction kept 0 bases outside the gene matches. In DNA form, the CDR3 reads TGCGCCAGCAGCCAAGGGACTAGCCAGTTCTTC. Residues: CASSQGTSQFF.

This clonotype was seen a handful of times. CDR3 nucleotide sequence: TGCGCCAGCAGCCAAGATTGGCCAGTTTTTAATTCACCCCTCCACTTT. This codes for CASSQDWPVFNSPLHF. This rearrangement joins TRBV4-3 to TRBJ1-6; D uncertain. The CDR3 is made up of 16 amino acids. Germline values: CDR1 LGHNA, CDR2 YSLEER. Trimming cost V 0 bases and J 6 bases, with 12 bases left between them.

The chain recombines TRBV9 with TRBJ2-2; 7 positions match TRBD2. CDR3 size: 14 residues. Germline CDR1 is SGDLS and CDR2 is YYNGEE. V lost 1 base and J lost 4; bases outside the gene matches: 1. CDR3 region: CASSVWGGTGELFF. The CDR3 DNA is TGTGCCAGCAGCGTATGGGGGGGCACCGGGGAGCTGTTTTTT.

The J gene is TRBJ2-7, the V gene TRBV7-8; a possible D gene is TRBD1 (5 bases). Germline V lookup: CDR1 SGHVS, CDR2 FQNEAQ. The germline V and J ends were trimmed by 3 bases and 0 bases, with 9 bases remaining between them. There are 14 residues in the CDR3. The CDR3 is CASSLLTASYEQYF. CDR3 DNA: TGTGCCAGCAGCTTGTTGACAGCCTCCTACGAGCAGTACTTC.

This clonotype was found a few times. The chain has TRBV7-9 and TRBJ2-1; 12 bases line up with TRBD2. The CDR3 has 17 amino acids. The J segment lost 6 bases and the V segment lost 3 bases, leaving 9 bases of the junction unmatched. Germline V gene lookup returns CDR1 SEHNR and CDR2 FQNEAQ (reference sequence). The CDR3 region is CASSLSLAGGPSNEQFF. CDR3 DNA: TGTGCCAGCAGCTTGTCCCTAGCGGGGGGGCCTTCCAATGAGCAGTTCTTC.

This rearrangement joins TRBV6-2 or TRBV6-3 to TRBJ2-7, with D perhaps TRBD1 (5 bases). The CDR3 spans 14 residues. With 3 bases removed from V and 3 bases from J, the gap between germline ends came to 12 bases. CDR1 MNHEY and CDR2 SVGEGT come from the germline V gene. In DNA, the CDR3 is TGTGCCAGCAGTTATCAGGGTTTCTACTACGAGCAGTACGTC. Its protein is CASSYQGFYYEQYV.

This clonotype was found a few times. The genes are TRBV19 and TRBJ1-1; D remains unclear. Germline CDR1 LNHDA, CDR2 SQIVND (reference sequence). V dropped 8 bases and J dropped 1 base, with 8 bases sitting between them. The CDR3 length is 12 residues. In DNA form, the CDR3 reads TGTGCCAGTTGGACGGGGAACACTGAAGCTTTCTTT. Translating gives CASWTGNTEAFF.